Listed here are 17 T cell receptor beta chains from one sample, sequenced in a study of regulatory T cells in long-lasting Graves disease. The time point was: persistent/refractory GD, antithyroid drugs over 5 years with positive TRAb. From PBMCs, RNA was extracted and then used to make the TCR library. For TCR beta, libraries came from iRepertoire HTBI primers and Arm-PCR of CDR3 regions. TCRdb itself ran the multiplex PCR reads through MiXCR, one entry per CDR3 protein. The repertoire holds 400,000 to 450,000 distinct CDR3 sequences, with 23% as singletons. The input for sequencing was peripheral blood mononuclear cells (PBMCs), taken when the disease was refractory, from a patient treated with antithyroid drugs. The receptors stem from a female donor with Graves disease.

The sample holds many counts of this clonotype. V is TRBV27 and J is TRBJ1-6, with D tentatively TRBD1 (6 bases). V lost 7 bases and J 9 bases, leaving 13 bases between the germline ends. Germline CDR1 is MNHEY and CDR2 is SMNVEV (reference sequence). This CDR3 spans 13 amino acids. CDR3 sequence: CASKVPGASPLHF. In DNA, the CDR3 is TGTGCCAGCAAGGTCCCAGGGGCTTCACCCCTCCACTTT.

This clonotype showed up many times. This chain joins TRBV2 and TRBJ2-7; no firm D call. Germline assignment: CDR1 SNHLY and CDR2 FYNNEI. The CDR3 extends over 13 amino acids. V was pared by 3 bases and J by 5 bases, with 11 bases between. In DNA, the CDR3 is TGTGCCAGCAGTGAGATCCGTCGGGACGAGCAGTACTTC. The encoded protein is CASSEIRRDEQYF.

V is TRBV13 and J is TRBJ2-7; TRBD2 matches at 8 bases. CDR1 PRHDT and CDR2 FYEKMQ come from the germline V gene (reference sequence). Trimming removed 5 bases from V and 1 base from J; junction bases left unmatched: 7. This CDR3 contains 15 residues. CDR3 bases: TGTGCCAGCAGCCCAGCTAGCGGGCAATCCTACGAGCAGTACTTC. Encoded protein: CASSPASGQSYEQYF.

The rearrangement links TRBV20-1 to TRBJ2-1; 11 nucleotides agree with TRBD2. Germline V gene lookup returns CDR1 DFQATT and CDR2 SNEGSKA (reference sequence). CDR3 length equals 16 residues. Trimming took 0 bases from V and 7 from J; bases not matched to a gene: 8. The CDR3 nucleotides are TGCAGTGCTAGAGACCTTAGCGGGAGGGCCGGGAATGAGCAGTTCTTC. It translates to CSARDLSGRAGNEQFF.

The table lists this clonotype with a few counts. V gene TRBV19 combines with J gene TRBJ1-5; maybe TRBD1 (5 bases). The V and J ends lost 3 bases and 0 bases respectively, with 9 bases between them. Germline CDR1 is LNHDA and CDR2 is SQIVND (reference sequence). The CDR3 is 15 amino acids. The CDR3 bases are TGTGCCAGTAGTATCTTGGGGGATAGCAATCAGCCCCAGCATTTT. Translated, it gives CASSILGDSNQPQHF.

This clonotype was seen repeatedly, ten times or more. The chain recombines TRBV28 with TRBJ1-4, with D tentatively TRBD1 (5 bases). V was shortened by 6 bases and J by 2 bases, with 13 bases between the two germline ends. Germline V CDR1 and CDR2: MDHEN, SYDVKM. This CDR3 spans 15 amino acids. CDR3 residues: CASRGGARTNEKLFF. The CDR3 coding sequence is TGTGCCAGCAGGGGCGGGGCTCGGACTAATGAAAAACTGTTTTTT.

The genes are TRBV6-2 or TRBV6-3 and TRBJ2-7; D call uncertain. Germline V gene sequence: CDR1 MNHEY, CDR2 SVGEGT. The CDR3 spans 14 residues. V gave up 6 bases and J gave up 5 bases, with 17 bases separating them. Here the CDR3 DNA reads TGTGCCAGCAGCGAAGGCGGACCTCCGGACGAGCAGTACTTC. It translates to CASSEGGPPDEQYF.

This clonotype was found many times. This sequence joins TRBV12-3 or TRBV12-4 and TRBJ1-2; D possibly corresponds to TRBD1 (5 bases). The CDR3 is 14 amino acids. The ends were cut back, 6 bases at V and 2 bases at J, with 13 bases in the middle. The CDR3 coding sequence is TGTGCCAGCAGGCGGCGGGGGGTGAACTATGGCTACACCTTC. Encoded protein: CASRRRGVNYGYTF.

A few counts support this clonotype. The rearrangement joins TRBV20-1 to TRBJ2-7; no definite D call. The ends were cut back, 0 bases at V and 7 bases at J, with 7 bases in the middle. The CDR3 has 11 amino acids. CDR1 is DFQATT and CDR2 is SNEGSKA in the germline V gene (reference sequence). CDR3 nucleotide sequence: TGCAGTGCTAGAGAGAATGGGGAGCAGTACTTC. Translating it yields CSARENGEQYF.

This clonotype was counted between two and nine times. This chain links TRBV30 with TRBJ1-2; 8 positions agree with TRBD1. The CDR3 sequence is 13 residues long. Germline CDR1 and CDR2: GTSNPN and SVGIG (reference sequence). V shed 3 bases, J shed 8 bases, and the junction held 8 bases outside the gene matches. The CDR3 protein is CAWSVRQGMGYTF. CDR3 DNA: TGTGCCTGGAGCGTCCGACAGGGGATGGGCTACACCTTC.

The rearrangement uses TRBV7-2 and TRBJ1-3, with no clear D. With 5 bases removed from V and 4 bases from J, the gap between germline ends came to 12 bases. The CDR3 is 14 amino acids. Germline V gene lookup returns CDR1 SGHTA and CDR2 FQGNSA. CDR3 sequence (DNA): TGTGCCAGCAGCCTCCCCTTGGCGGGAAACACCATATATTTT. Protein product: CASSLPLAGNTIYF. Full variable domain (outside the CDR3, taken from reference TRBV7-2 and TRBJ1-3): GAGVSQSPSNKVTEKGKDVELRCDPISGHTALYWYRQSLGQGLEFLIYFQGNSAPDKSGLPSDRFSAERTGGSVSTLTIQRTQQEDSAVYLCASSLPLAGNTIYFGEGSWLTVV.

This clonotype came up a few times. The genes are TRBV14 and TRBJ1-1, with 9 positions matching TRBD1. V was clipped by 4 bases and J by 5 bases; unmatched bases: 8. CDR1 is SGHDN, CDR2 FVKESK, per germline. CDR3 length: 15 amino acids. The CDR3 nucleotides read TGTGCCAGCAGCCTCCGACAGGGGGAAAAGACTGAAGCTTTCTTT. This codes for CASSLRQGEKTEAFF.

V usage is TRBV7-2 and J usage is TRBJ2-7; D is ambiguous. V was trimmed by 4 bases and J by 5 bases, leaving 15 bases between them. Germline V gene data show CDR1 as SGHTA and CDR2 as FQGNSA. This CDR3 has 14 amino acids. The CDR3 sequence is CASSSPLGFHEQYF. CDR3 nucleotides: TGTGCCAGCAGCTCACCCCTAGGTTTTCACGAGCAGTACTTC.

The rearrangement uses TRBV4-2 and TRBJ1-6; D is unresolved. The germline gives CDR1 LGHNA, CDR2 YNFKEQ. This CDR3 region has 15 residues. The V end lost 5 bases, the J end lost 4 bases, and 12 bases lay between the germline ends. The CDR3 loop is CASSSLGQYNSPLHF. In DNA form, the CDR3 reads TGTGCCAGCAGCTCCCTCGGGCAGTATAATTCACCCCTCCACTTT.

This clonotype was counted many times. This chain connects TRBV2 to TRBJ2-7; D gene unclear. Germline lookup yields CDR1 SNHLY and CDR2 FYNNEI. V was pared by 4 bases and J by 3 bases, with 10 bases between. The CDR3 spans 13 residues. The CDR3 loop is CASSATYDYEQYF. The DNA for the CDR3 is TGTGCCAGCAGTGCAACTTACGACTACGAGCAGTACTTC.

This clonotype came up many times. The chain links TRBV28 to TRBJ1-5, with D uncertain. Germline-derived CDR1 and CDR2 are MDHEN and SYDVKM. CDR3 length equals 14 residues. The V end lost 1 base, the J end lost 4 bases, and 8 bases lay between the germline ends. The CDR3 is CASSLYLGNQPQHF. CDR3 sequence (DNA): TGTGCCAGCAGTTTATACCTAGGGAATCAGCCCCAGCATTTT.

This clonotype was seen at least ten times. V usage is TRBV20-1 and J usage is TRBJ2-1, with TRBD2 identical over 7 bases. CDR1 and CDR2 from the germline V gene are DFQATT and SNEGSKA (reference sequence). Losses at the gene ends were 5 bases for V and 6 bases for J; bases not matched to a gene: 4. The CDR3 is 12 residues long. CDR3 in DNA: TGCAGTGCTCGACTAGCCATCAATGAGCAGTTCTTC. It codes for CSARLAINEQFF.